A selection of T cell receptor beta chains follows, all from one sample in a study of blood T cell repertoires in COVID-19. The repertoire was sequenced with immunoSEQ multiplex PCR; TCRdb's copy has only in-frame clones and lacks some. This table holds a few hundred thousand clones, about 90% found once. Sequenced input: PBMCs or T cells enriched from blood (not recorded which). The origin of the receptors is a man between 40 and 49 years old in a cohort exposed to, infected with or recovered from COVID-19 (not recorded which). CDR3s include the opening cysteine and the closing phenylalanine or tryptophan. The order of the fields is J gene, V gene, CDR3 protein.

>TRBJ1-3|TRBV2
CASSGTVGGNTIYF
>TRBJ2-1|TRBV5-1
CASSLSAGGGLAGPRRNNEQFF
>TRBJ2-6|TRBV5-1
CASSLEIGQAGANVLTF
>TRBJ2-5|TRBV5-4
CASSPIYGQETQYF
>TRBJ2-1|TRBV2
CASGGLAGGEQFF
>TRBJ2-2|TRBV5-1
CASSGQVPGTGELFF
>TRBJ2-1|TRBV5-5
CASSLEGFANEQFF
>TRBJ1-1|TRBV6-1
CASSELGRGTEAFF
>TRBJ2-3|TRBV7-9
CASSLWAGSTDTQYF
>TRBJ2-3|TRBV5-5
CASSPGRYLSGATDTQYF
>TRBJ1-2|TRBV6-6
CASSTQDYGYTF
>TRBJ2-1|TRBV25-1
CASSVPGQGAGEQFF
>TRBJ2-5|TRBV10-3
CAISEGLAVLLETQYF
>TRBJ2-7|TRBV7-9
CASSLLAGRGEQYF
>TRBJ1-6|TRBV5-5
CASSGIGSYNSPLHF
>TRBJ2-7|TRBV11-2
CASSLEFGTSGRWEQYF
>TRBJ2-1|TRBV7-2
CASSLAAGSGSNEQFF
>TRBJ1-5|TRBV27
CASSFQNNQPQHF
>TRBJ1-5|TRBV21-1
CASSKGQGTGANQPQHF
>TRBJ2-5|TRBV5-6
CASSLAGLAGAIGATQYF
>TRBJ2-1|TRBV14
CASSHFGSGSSYNEQFF
>TRBJ2-1|TRBV19
CASSSALSGRVNEQFF
>TRBJ2-1|TRBV6-2/TRBV6-3
CASSFEIGMTGRFGNEQFF
>TRBJ2-3|TRBV19
CASSMQGTTDTQYF
>TRBJ2-7|TRBV5-1
CASSSGTEVPYEQYF
>TRBJ2-5|TRBV5-1
CASSRTSGESETQYF
>TRBJ2-3|TRBV5-1
CASSLDSDQANTQYF
>TRBJ2-5|TRBV3-1/TRBV3-2
CASSQVPTQQETQYF
>TRBJ2-1|TRBV27
CASSLGRGNNEQFF
>TRBJ2-2|TRBV30
CASQLTGGFGELFF
>TRBJ2-1|TRBV6-5
CASDSTGGPSNEQFF
>TRBJ2-2|TRBV5-1
CASSPGQGQGTGELFF
>TRBJ2-7|TRBV6-5
CASSYLPGVRYEQYF
>TRBJ2-7|TRBV3-1/TRBV3-2
CASSRDRGSYEQYF
>TRBJ2-7|TRBV3-1/TRBV3-2
CASSQSVGQGARYHAIYEQYF
>TRBJ2-3|TRBV28
CASTNGLKRDTQYF
>TRBJ2-3|TRBV3-1/TRBV3-2
CASSQVRGRADTQYF
>TRBJ1-1|TRBV3-1/TRBV3-2
CASSHGTANTEAFF
>TRBJ1-4|TRBV7-9
CASSLPRDSGEKLFF
>TRBJ2-3|TRBV2
CASSDGSVKGTDTQYF
>TRBJ2-3|TRBV3-1/TRBV3-2
CASSQLYSTDTQYF
>TRBJ2-2|TRBV6-5
CASKVTGKYTGELFF
>TRBJ1-1|TRBV18
CASSSRGIPTEAFF
>TRBJ2-7|TRBV10-3
CAISTASGRILHEQYF
>TRBJ1-2|TRBV20-1
CSARLNYGYTF
>TRBJ1-5|TRBV18
CASSKTGDNQPQHF
>TRBJ2-1|TRBV6-5
CASNAQQGNEQFF
>TRBJ2-7|TRBV7-9
CASSLVGELSYEQYF
>TRBJ1-2|TRBV6-1
CASSERRLDGYTF
>TRBJ2-7|TRBV18
CASSTGTASYEQYF
>TRBJ2-6|TRBV30
CASTRAGSSGANVLTF
>TRBJ2-3|TRBV5-5
CASSLDTTDTQYF
>TRBJ1-1|TRBV28
CASSRTGLNTEAFF
>TRBJ1-2|TRBV11-2
CASSTRQGSVKGYTF
>TRBJ1-6|TRBV6-4
CASKRRDRGWNSPLHF